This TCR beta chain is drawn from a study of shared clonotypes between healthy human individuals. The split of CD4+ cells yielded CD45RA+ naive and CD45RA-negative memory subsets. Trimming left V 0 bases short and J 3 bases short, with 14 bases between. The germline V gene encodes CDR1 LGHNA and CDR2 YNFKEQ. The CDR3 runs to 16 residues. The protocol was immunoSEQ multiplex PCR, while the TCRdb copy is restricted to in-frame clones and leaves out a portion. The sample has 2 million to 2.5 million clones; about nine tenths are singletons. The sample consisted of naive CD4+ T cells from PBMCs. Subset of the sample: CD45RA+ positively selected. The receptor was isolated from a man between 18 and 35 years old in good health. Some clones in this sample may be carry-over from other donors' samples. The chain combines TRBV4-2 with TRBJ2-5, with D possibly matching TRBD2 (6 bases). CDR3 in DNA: TGTGCCAGCAGCCAAGATTGGGCAGCGGGTAAAGAGACCCAGTACTTC. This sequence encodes CASSQDWAAGKETQYF.